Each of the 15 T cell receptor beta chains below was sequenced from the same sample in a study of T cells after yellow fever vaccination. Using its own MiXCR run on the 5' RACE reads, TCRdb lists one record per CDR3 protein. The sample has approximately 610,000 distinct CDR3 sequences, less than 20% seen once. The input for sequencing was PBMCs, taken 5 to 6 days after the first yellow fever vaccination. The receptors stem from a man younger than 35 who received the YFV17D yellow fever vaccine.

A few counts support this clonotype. As DNA, the CDR3 is TGTGCCAGCAGTGAAGAAGGGATACTAGCCAAAAACATTCAGTACTTC. Its protein product is CASSEEGILAKNIQYF. The chain recombines TRBV2 with TRBJ2-4; D is undetermined. The CDR3 sequence is 16 residues long. CDR1 SNHLY and CDR2 FYNNEI come from the germline V gene. V was shortened by 1 base and J by 0 bases, with 10 bases between the two germline ends.

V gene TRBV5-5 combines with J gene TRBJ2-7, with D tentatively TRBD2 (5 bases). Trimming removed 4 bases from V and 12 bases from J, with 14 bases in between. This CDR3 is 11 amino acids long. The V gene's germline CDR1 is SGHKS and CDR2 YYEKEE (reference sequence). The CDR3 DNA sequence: TGTGCCAGCAGCCCCGGACGGGAAGCGTACTTC. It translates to CASSPGREAYF.

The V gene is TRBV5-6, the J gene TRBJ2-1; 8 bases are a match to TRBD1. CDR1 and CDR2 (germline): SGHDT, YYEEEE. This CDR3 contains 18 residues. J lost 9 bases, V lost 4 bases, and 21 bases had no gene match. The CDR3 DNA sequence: TGTGCCAGCAGCGAACCCCTCGGACAGGGTCGTTTGTACGGTGAGCAGTTCTTC. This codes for CASSEPLGQGRLYGEQFF.

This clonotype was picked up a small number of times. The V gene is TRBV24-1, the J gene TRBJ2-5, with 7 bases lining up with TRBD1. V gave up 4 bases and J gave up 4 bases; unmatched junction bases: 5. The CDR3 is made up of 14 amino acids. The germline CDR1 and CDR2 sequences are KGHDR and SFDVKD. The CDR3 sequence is CATSDRTGAETQYF. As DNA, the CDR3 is TGTGCCACCAGTGACCGAACAGGGGCAGAGACCCAGTACTTC.

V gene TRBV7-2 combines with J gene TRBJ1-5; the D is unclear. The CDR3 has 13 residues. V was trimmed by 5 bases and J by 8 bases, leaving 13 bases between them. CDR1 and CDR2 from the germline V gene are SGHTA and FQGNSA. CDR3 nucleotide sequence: TGTGCCAGCAGCACAATGGGTACGGAGCCCCAGCATTTT. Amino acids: CASSTMGTEPQHF.

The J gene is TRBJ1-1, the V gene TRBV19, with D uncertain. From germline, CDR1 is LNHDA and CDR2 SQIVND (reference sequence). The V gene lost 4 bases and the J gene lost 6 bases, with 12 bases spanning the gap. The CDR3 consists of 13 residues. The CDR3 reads CASSNKAYSEAFF. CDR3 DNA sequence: TGTGCCAGTAGTAATAAAGCATACTCTGAAGCTTTCTTT.

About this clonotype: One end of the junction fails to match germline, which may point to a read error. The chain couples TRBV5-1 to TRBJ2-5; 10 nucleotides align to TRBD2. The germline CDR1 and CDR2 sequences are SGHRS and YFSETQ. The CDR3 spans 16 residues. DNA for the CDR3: TGCGCCAGCAGCTTGCCCCTAGCGGGGGCCCAAGGGACCCAGTACTTC. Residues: CASSLPLAGAQGTQYF.

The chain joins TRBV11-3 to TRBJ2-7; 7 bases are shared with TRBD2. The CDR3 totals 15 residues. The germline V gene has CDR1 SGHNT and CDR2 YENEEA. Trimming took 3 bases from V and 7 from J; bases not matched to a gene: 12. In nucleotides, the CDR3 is TGTGCCAGCAGCTTCAGTCGCGGGGGAGTGGGAGAGCAGTACTTC. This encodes CASSFSRGGVGEQYF.

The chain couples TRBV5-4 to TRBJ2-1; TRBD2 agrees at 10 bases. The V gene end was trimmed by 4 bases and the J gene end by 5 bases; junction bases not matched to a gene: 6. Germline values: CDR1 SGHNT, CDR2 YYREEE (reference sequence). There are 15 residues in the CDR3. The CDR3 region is CASSPTSGENNEQFF. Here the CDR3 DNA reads TGTGCCAGCAGCCCTACTAGCGGGGAGAACAATGAGCAGTTCTTC.

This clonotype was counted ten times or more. The CDR3 spells CAISGTSGGPDTQYF. The CDR3 DNA follows: TGTGCCATCAGCGGGACTAGCGGGGGACCAGATACGCAGTATTTT. This chain connects TRBV10-3 to TRBJ2-3, with 14 bases aligning to TRBD2. CDR1 is ENHRY and CDR2 is SYGVKD in the germline V gene. There are 15 residues in the CDR3. V shed 6 bases, J shed 4 bases, and the junction held 3 bases outside the gene matches.

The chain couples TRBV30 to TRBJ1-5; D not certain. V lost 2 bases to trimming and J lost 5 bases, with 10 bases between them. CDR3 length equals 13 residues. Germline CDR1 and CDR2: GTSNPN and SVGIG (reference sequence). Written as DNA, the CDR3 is TGTGCCTGGAGTAGGCAGGCTGATCAGCCCCAGCATTTT. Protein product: CAWSRQADQPQHF.

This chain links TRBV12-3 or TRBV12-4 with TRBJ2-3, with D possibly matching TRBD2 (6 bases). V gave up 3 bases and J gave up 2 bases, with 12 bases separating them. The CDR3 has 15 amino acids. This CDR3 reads CASSFGGSLTDTQYF. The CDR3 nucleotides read TGTGCCAGCAGTTTTGGGGGGTCCCTCACAGATACGCAGTATTTT.

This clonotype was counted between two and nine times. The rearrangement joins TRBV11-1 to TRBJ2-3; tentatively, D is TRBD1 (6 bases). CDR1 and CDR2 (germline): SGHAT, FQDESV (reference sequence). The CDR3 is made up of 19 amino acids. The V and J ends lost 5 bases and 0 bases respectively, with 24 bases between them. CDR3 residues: CASSPERPRDITSTDTQYF. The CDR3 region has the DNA TGTGCCAGCAGCCCAGAACGTCCTAGGGACATAACTAGCACAGATACGCAGTATTTT. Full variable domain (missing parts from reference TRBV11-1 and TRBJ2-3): EAEVAQSPRYKITEKSQAVAFWCDPISGHATLYWYRQILGQGPELLVQFQDESVVDDSQLPKDRFSAERLKGVDSTLKIQPAELGDSAMYLCASSPERPRDITSTDTQYFGPGTRLTVL.

The DNA for the CDR3 is TGTGCCAGCAGCTCTTGGGACCGAACCTACGAGCAGTACTTC. Its translation is CASSSWDRTYEQYF. The V call is TRBV7-8, the J call TRBJ2-7, with D tentatively TRBD1 or TRBD2 (5 bases each). Trimming removed 4 bases at V and 2 bases at J, with 12 bases between. Germline CDR1 and CDR2: SGHVS and FQNEAQ. The CDR3 contains 14 residues.

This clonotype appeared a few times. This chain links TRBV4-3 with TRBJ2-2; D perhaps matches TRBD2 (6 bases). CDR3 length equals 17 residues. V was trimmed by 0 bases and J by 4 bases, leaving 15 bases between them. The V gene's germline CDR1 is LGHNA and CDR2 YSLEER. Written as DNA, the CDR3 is TGCGCCAGCAGCCAAGATACTAGCTTTATCTCCACCGGGGAGCTGTTTTTT. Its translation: CASSQDTSFISTGELFF.